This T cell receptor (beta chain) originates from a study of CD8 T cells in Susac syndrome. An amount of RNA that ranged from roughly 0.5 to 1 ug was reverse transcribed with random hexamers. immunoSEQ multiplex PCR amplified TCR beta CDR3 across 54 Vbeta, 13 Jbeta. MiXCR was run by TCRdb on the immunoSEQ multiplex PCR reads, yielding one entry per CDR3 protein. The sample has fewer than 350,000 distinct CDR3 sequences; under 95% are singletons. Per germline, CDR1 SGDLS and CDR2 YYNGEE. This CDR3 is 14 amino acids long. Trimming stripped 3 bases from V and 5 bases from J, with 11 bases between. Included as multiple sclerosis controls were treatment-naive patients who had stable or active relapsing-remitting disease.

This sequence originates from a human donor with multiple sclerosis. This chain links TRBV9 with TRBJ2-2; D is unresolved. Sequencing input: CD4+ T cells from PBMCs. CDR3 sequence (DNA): TGTGCCAGCAGCGCCCGGTCCGGTACCGGGGAGCTGTTTTTT. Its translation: CASSARSGTGELFF.